Sequencing of this T cell receptor (beta chain) was carried out in a study of beta chain features in type 1 diabetes. Study results and limitations: Among all four CD4+ subsets, Type 1 diabetes patients had TCRB CDR3s that were moderately but significantly shorter. Insertion counts at VDJ junctions were lower in type 1 diabetes patients, who also showed more deletions there.

In the case of this clone: Antigen specificity is unknown.

Since all of the isolated RNA was reverse transcribed, expressed TCRB transcripts were what got sequenced. The repertoire was sequenced with immunoSEQ multiplex PCR; TCRdb's copy has only in-frame clones and lacks some. The sample consists of more than 12,000 clones, around three fifths of them appearing once. Sorting produced populations that all topped 95% purity. Material for sequencing was stem cell memory CD4+ T cells from blood. This TCR was recovered from a woman aged 18-35 years with type 1 diabetes.

The CDR3 DNA is TGCAGCGTTCGACAGCTCCAAGAGACCCAGTACTTC. It encodes CSVRQLQETQYF. The chain uses TRBV29-1 and TRBJ2-5; maybe TRBD1 (5 bases). CDR1 and CDR2 from the germline V gene are SQVTM and ANQGSEA. Trimming took 5 bases from V and 1 from J, leaving 8 bases between them. The CDR3 contains 12 residues.